The rows below give T cell receptor beta chains drawn from one sample of a study of regulatory T cells in long-lasting Graves disease. TCRdb reanalysed the multiplex PCR reads using MiXCR and keeps one entry per CDR3 protein. This table holds 600,000 to 800,000 distinct CDR3 sequences, approximately 29% found once. The sequencing used peripheral blood mononuclear cells (PBMCs), collected when the disease was refractory, from a patient treated with antithyroid drugs. The receptors shown here come from a female donor with Graves disease. The CDR3 runs from the conserved cysteine through the conserved F or W. D genes are given only for firm matches. Clone sizes are given selectively: once, few, many, or a class where the clone is expanded.

J | D | size | V | DNA | CDR3
TRBJ1-5 | . | . | TRBV12-5 | TGTGCTAGTGGTACGGGAGGGGATCGGCAGCCCCAGCATTTT | CASGTGGDRQPQHF
TRBJ2-5 | . | many | TRBV12-3/TRBV12-4 | TGTGCCAGCAGTGCGATCACAGGGCAGGAGACCCAGTACTTC | CASSAITGQETQYF
TRBJ1-4 | . | . | TRBV29-1 | TGCAGCGTTGGGGCCCCCCGACAGGCCGAAAAACTGTTTTTT | CSVGAPRQAEKLFF
TRBJ2-5 | . | few | TRBV7-7 | TGTGCCAGCAGCAAGATAGTGGGTGGGGGGCAAGAGACCCAGTACTTC | CASSKIVGGGQETQYF
TRBJ2-5 | TRBD2 | many | TRBV6-1 | TGTGCCAGCAGGGAAGCCCCGGGACTAGCGGTGGGGGGGACCCAGTACTTC | CASREAPGLAVGGTQYF
TRBJ1-4 | . | few | TRBV12-3/TRBV12-4 | TGTGCCAGCGCCCCTGGAGGCCCTAATGAAAAACTGTTTTTT | CASAPGGPNEKLFF
TRBJ1-2 | . | . | TRBV29-1 | TGCAGCGCCTCAGGTCGGGACAGCTACACCTTC | CSASGRDSYTF
TRBJ1-1 | . | . | TRBV19 | TGTGCCAGTAGTATAAGGGGGGACGGGAACACTGAAGCTTTCTTT | CASSIRGDGNTEAFF
TRBJ2-7 | TRBD1 | . | TRBV9 | TGTGCCAGCAGCCCTCGGGACAGTAGGTACTACGAGCAGTACTTC | CASSPRDSRYYEQYF
TRBJ1-6 | TRBD1 | few | TRBV7-9 | TGTGCCAGCAGTTCCGGACAGGGGGCTCGTAATTCACCCCTCCACTTT | CASSSGQGARNSPLHF
TRBJ2-5 | . | many | TRBV28 | TGTGCCAGCAGGTCACAGGAAGAGACCCAGTACTTC | CASRSQEETQYF
TRBJ1-4 | . | . | TRBV7-9 | TGTGCCAGCAGCTCAGGACAGACTAATGAAAAACTGTTTTTT | CASSSGQTNEKLFF
TRBJ1-5 | TRBD1 | few | TRBV12-3/TRBV12-4 | TGTGCCAGCAGTTTAGTCGCTACAGGGGTGGTAAATCAGCCCCAGCATTTT | CASSLVATGVVNQPQHF
TRBJ2-1 | . | . | TRBV11-2 | TGTGCCAGCAGCCCCTTAACAGGGAGCTCCTACAATGAGCAGTTCTTC | CASSPLTGSSYNEQFF
TRBJ2-5 | TRBD2 | . | TRBV3-1 | TGTGCCAGCAGCCAAGAGGGACTAGCGGTCAGGACCCAGTACTTC | CASSQEGLAVRTQYF
TRBJ1-5 | . | . | TRBV3-1 | TGTGCCAGCAGCCAAGATAAGTGGCAGCCCCAGCATTTT | CASSQDKWQPQHF
TRBJ1-1 | . | many | TRBV28 | TGTGCCAGCAGTTTACGAAGCCGGGGAGGCGGGAGTACTGAAGCTTTCTTT | CASSLRSRGGGSTEAFF
TRBJ2-5 | TRBD2 | few | TRBV7-6 | TGTGCCAGCAGCTTAAGTCGACTAGCTAAAGAGACCCAGTACTTC | CASSLSRLAKETQYF
TRBJ1-2 | . | . | TRBV3-1 | TGTGCCAGCAGCCACGATACGGGGGCGTCTGGCTACACCTTC | CASSHDTGASGYTF
TRBJ2-7 | . | few | TRBV10-3 | TGTGCCATCAGTGTACGGGGCTCAAGCTACGAGCAGTACTTC | CAISVRGSSYEQYF
TRBJ1-2 | . | few | TRBV28 | TGTGCCAGCAGTTTCTTGACCTATGGCTACACCTTC | CASSFLTYGYTF
TRBJ2-2 | . | once | TRBV6-1 | TGTGCCAGCAGGGCGACTTTGAACACCGGGGAGCTGTTTTTT | CASRATLNTGELFF
TRBJ2-1 | . | . | TRBV6-2/TRBV6-3 | TGTGCCAGCAGCCCCATCGGACAGAACAATGAGCAGTTCTTC | CASSPIGQNNEQFF
TRBJ2-4 | . | few | TRBV3-1 | TGTGCCAGCAGCCAAGAAGACATTCAGTACTTC | CASSQEDIQYF
TRBJ1-1 | . | few | TRBV11-2 | TGTGCCAGCAGCTTACTCGGACAGATGAACACTGAAGCTTTCTTT | CASSLLGQMNTEAFF
TRBJ1-3 | . | few | TRBV6-1 | TGTGCCAGCACTCTCTCGTATGGAAACACCATATATTTT | CASTLSYGNTIYF
TRBJ2-7 | . | . | TRBV7-6 | TGTGCCAGCAGCAGGCTCACCGGGCTACCTCCCTACGAGCAGTACTTC | CASSRLTGLPPYEQYF
TRBJ1-1 | TRBD1 | many | TRBV6-1 | TGTGCCAGCAGTGGACGACATCGGACAGGGCATGAGTCTGAAGCTTTCTTT | CASSGRHRTGHESEAFF
TRBJ1-2 | . | many | TRBV28 | TGTGCCAGCAGCTTATCCAACTATGGCTACACCTTC | CASSLSNYGYTF
TRBJ1-6 | . | . | TRBV16 | TGTGCCAGCAGCCAATCTCACTCACCCCTCCACTTT | CASSQSHSPLHF
TRBJ2-2 | TRBD1 | many | TRBV19 | TGTGCCAGCAGGGACAGAACGAACACCGGGGAGCTGTTTTTT | CASRDRTNTGELFF
TRBJ1-4 | . | few | TRBV30 | TGTGCCTGGAGTGACGGAAGCAGGCATAATGAAAAACTGTTTTTT | CAWSDGSRHNEKLFF
TRBJ1-5 | . | . | TRBV19 | TGTGCCAGTACTCTTTGGGGAATTGGCCCCAATCAGCCCCAGCATTTT | CASTLWGIGPNQPQHF
TRBJ1-1 | . | many | TRBV27 | TGTGCCAGCAGTTTAAGACCCAGGGTCACTGAAGCTTTCTTT | CASSLRPRVTEAFF
TRBJ2-3 | . | . | TRBV7-3 | TGTGCCAGCAGCCCCCTCGTGGCACCTGATACGCAGTATTTT | CASSPLVAPDTQYF
TRBJ1-5 | . | . | TRBV13 | TGTGCCAGCAGCGTACAGGGAAGGCGTCAGCCCCAGCATTTT | CASSVQGRRQPQHF
TRBJ2-3 | TRBD2 | . | TRBV2 | TGTGCCAGCGGGTGGGACTCCGGGAGGGTCACAGATACGCAGTATTTT | CASGWDSGRVTDTQYF
TRBJ1-4 | . | . | TRBV6-2/TRBV6-3 | TGTGCCAGCAGTTACGCAAGAGGACAAGGAGGGGGAAAACTGTTTTTT | CASSYARGQGGGKLFF
TRBJ1-1 | TRBD1 | . | TRBV12-3/TRBV12-4 | TGTGCCAGCAGGAAGGACAGGTTGCTTAACACTGAAGCTTTCTTT | CASRKDRLLNTEAFF
TRBJ1-5 | . | . | TRBV28 | TGTGCCAGCAGTTTTACCGGGCAGCCCCAGCATTTT | CASSFTGQPQHF
TRBJ2-7 | TRBD1 | . | TRBV9 | TGTGCCAGCAGCGTCGGGGACAGGGCTTCGTGGGAGCAGTACTTC | CASSVGDRASWEQYF
TRBJ2-2 | . | . | TRBV6-1 | TGTGCCAGCAGCCCTTTCTCGGCCAACACCGGGGAGCTGTTTTTT | CASSPFSANTGELFF
TRBJ2-5 | . | . | TRBV10-3 | TGTGCCATCAGTGATGAGACACCACGCCAAGAGACCCAGTACTTC | CAISDETPRQETQYF
TRBJ2-7 | TRBD2 | . | TRBV5-1 | TGCGCCAGCAGCCCGGGACTAGCGGGAGTCGACGAGCAGTACTTC | CASSPGLAGVDEQYF
TRBJ1-1 | . | . | TRBV20-1 | TGCAGTGCTGCTCCACAGGGAGGTAAAACTGAAGCTTTCTTT | CSAAPQGGKTEAFF
TRBJ2-7 | . | many | TRBV28 | TGTGCCACCGGTCCCTCGGGGGCTAACGAGCAGTACTTC | CATGPSGANEQYF
TRBJ1-4 | . | few | TRBV5-1 | TGCGCCAGCAGCTTGGGGCAGCAGAATGAAAAACTGTTTTTT | CASSLGQQNEKLFF
TRBJ1-5 | . | . | TRBV30 | TGTGCCTGGAGTGTAAAAGGGGGTGGGAATCAGCCCCAGCATTTT | CAWSVKGGGNQPQHF